Listed below are T cell receptor beta chains from one sample, sequenced in a study of beta chain features in type 1 diabetes. Sequencing used immunoSEQ multiplex PCR; TCRdb keeps in-frame clones, though not all of them. The profile covers 200,000 to 250,000 clones, with over 9.5% appearing a single time and 0.034% taken by the ten largest. Material for sequencing was naive CD4+ T cells from blood. Every receptor here comes from a woman aged 18-29 years in good health. The conserved cysteine and the conserved F or W are not part of the CDR3 here. The order of the fields is V gene, J gene, D gene, CDR3 protein. The D gene is left open where the match is weak.

TRBV7-6	TRBJ2-1	-	ASSLGNRAANEQF
TRBV6-1	TRBJ1-2	-	ASSEGYYGYT
TRBV7-2	TRBJ2-3	-	ASSRGGSTDTQY
TRBV29-1	TRBJ1-3	-	SVPVGNTIY
TRBV30	TRBJ1-2	-	AWSVQGGLGYT
TRBV30	TRBJ1-1	-	AWSVQGFTEAF
TRBV28	TRBJ2-7	TRBD1	ASSLPLRAGGPYPYEQY
TRBV5-1	TRBJ1-1	TRBD1	ASSPGQGITEAF
TRBV6-1	TRBJ1-2	TRBD1	ASSGVGTGYGYT
TRBV5-1	TRBJ2-7	-	ASSRDSSEQY
TRBV5-1	TRBJ2-3	-	ASSLGGTDTQY
TRBV6-6	TRBJ1-5	-	ASSNGANQPQH
TRBV7-2	TRBJ2-3	TRBD2	ASSRGGLAADTQY
TRBV5-4	TRBJ2-3	-	ASKNGRDLFTDTQY